The clone carrying this TCR beta chain was picked up a small number of times. As yet, its antigen is unknown. A read error may account for a junction end that differs from germline. This record comes from a study of T cells after yellow fever vaccination. Study in general: Those fractions that held only low numbers of cells were prepared using the SMART-Seq v4 Ultra Low Input RNA kit.

UMIs and a universal primer site were added when TCR cDNA was made by 5'RACE template switching. Each CDR3 protein is one row after TCRdb ran MiXCR on the 5' RACE reads. The table includes 450,000 to 600,000 distinct CDR3 sequences, less than 20% detected once. Overall study findings and caveats: FACS-sorted repertoires could harbor abundant contaminating bulk-population clonotypes. Post-booster samples contained most primary-vaccination clones (around 96% CD4, less than 90% CD8).

The CDR3 runs 14 residues. From germline, CDR1 is MNHEY and CDR2 SVGAGI. V usage is TRBV6-5 and J usage is TRBJ2-1; possible D gene TRBD2, 7 bases. This receptor was taken from a man aged 18 to 35 who received the YFV17D yellow fever vaccine. The starting material was PBMCs, obtained 5 to 6 days after the first yellow fever vaccination. The CDR3 protein is CASSYSKFGGPRVF. CDR3 in DNA: TGTGCCAGCAGTTACTCGAAGTTCGGGGGGCCCAGAGTCTTC.